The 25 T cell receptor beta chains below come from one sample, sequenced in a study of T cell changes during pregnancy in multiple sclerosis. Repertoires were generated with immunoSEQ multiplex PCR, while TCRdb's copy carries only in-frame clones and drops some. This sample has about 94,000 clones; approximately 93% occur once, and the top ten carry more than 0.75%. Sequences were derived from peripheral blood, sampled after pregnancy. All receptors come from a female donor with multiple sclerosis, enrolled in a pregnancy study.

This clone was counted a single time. CDR3 region: CASFSGTLYNEQFF. CDR3 nucleotides: TGCGCCAGTTTCAGCGGGACCCTCTACAATGAGCAGTTCTTC. The rearrangement joins TRBV5-1 to TRBJ2-1, with TRBD2 identical over 7 bases. V shed 8 bases, J shed 3 bases, and the junction held 8 bases outside the gene matches. The germline CDR1 and CDR2 sequences are SGHRS and YFSETQ. The CDR3 is made up of 14 amino acids.

As DNA, the CDR3 is TGTGCCAGCAGAAGACGGGAGCAATTGCATGAAAAACTGTTTTTT. Translation: CASRRREQLHEKLFF. This chain uses TRBV11-2 with TRBJ1-4; D uncertain. Germline CDR1 reads SGHAT; CDR2 reads FQNNGV. V gave up 6 bases and J gave up 6 bases, with 17 bases separating them. The CDR3 covers 15 residues. Full variable domain (remainder filled in from reference TRBV11-2 and TRBJ1-4): EAGVAQSPRYKIIEKRQSVAFWCNPISGHATLYWYQQILGQGPKLLIQFQNNGVVDDSQLPKDRFSAERLKGVDSTLKIQPAKLEDSAVYLCASRRREQLHEKLFFGSGTQLSVL.

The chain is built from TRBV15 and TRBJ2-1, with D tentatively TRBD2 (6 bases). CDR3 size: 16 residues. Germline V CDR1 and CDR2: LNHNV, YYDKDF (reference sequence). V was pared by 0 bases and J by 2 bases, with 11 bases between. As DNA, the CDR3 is TGTGCCACCAGCAGAGAGAGGGAGGCCCCCTACAATGAGCAGTTCTTC. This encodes CATSREREAPYNEQFF.

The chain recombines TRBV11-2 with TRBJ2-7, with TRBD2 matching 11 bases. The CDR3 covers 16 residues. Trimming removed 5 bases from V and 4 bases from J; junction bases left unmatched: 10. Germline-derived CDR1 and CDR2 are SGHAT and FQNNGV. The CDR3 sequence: CASSPNSASGRYEQYF. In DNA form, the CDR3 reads TGTGCCAGCAGCCCAAACTCGGCTAGCGGGAGGTACGAGCAGTACTTC.

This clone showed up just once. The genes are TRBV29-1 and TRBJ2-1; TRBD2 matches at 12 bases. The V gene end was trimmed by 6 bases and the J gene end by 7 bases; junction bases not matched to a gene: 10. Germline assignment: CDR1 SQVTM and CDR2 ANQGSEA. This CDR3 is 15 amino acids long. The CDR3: CSVKGTSGPMNEQFF. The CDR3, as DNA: TGCAGCGTCAAAGGGACTAGCGGGCCTATGAATGAGCAGTTCTTC.

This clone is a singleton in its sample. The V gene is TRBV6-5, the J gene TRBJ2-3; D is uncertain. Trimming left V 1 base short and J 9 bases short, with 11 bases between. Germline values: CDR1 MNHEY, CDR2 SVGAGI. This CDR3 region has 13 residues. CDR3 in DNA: TGTGCCAGCAGTTACTTTTTTAGTTCAACGCAGTATTTT. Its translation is CASSYFFSSTQYF.

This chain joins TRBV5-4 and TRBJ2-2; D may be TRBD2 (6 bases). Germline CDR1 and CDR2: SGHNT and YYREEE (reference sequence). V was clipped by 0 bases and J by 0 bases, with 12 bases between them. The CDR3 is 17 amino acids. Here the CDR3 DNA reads TGTGCCAGCAGCTTGGGTCGGCCGGGGGCGAACACCGGGGAGCTGTTTTTT. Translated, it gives CASSLGRPGANTGELFF. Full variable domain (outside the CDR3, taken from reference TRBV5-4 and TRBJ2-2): ETGVTQSPTHLIKTRGQQVTLRCSSQSGHNTVSWYQQALGQGPQFIFQYYREEENGRGNFPPRFSGLQFPNYSSELNVNALELDDSALYLCASSLGRPGANTGELFFGEGSRLTVL.

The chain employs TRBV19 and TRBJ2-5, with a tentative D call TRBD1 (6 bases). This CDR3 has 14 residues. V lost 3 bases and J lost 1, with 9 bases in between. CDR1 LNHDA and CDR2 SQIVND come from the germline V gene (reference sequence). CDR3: CASSILGGQETQYF. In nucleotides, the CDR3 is TGTGCCAGTAGTATCTTAGGGGGCCAAGAGACCCAGTACTTC.

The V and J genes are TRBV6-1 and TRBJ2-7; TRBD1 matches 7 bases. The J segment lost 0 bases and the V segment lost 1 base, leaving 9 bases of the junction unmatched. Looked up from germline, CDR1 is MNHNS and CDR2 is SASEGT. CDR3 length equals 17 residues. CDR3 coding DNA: TGTGCCAGCAGTGAAGATCCGGGACAGAGATTCTCCTACGAGCAGTACTTC. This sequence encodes CASSEDPGQRFSYEQYF.

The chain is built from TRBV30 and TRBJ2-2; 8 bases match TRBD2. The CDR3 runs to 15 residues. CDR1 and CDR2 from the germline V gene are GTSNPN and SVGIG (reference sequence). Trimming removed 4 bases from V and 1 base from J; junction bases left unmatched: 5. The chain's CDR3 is CAWIPGLGNTGELFF. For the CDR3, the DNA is TGTGCCTGGATTCCGGGACTAGGGAACACCGGGGAGCTGTTTTTT.

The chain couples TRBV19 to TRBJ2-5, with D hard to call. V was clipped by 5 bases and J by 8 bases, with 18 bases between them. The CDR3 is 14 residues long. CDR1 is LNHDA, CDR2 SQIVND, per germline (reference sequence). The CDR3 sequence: CASSLRRSPETQYF. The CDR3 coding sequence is TGTGCCAGTAGTCTCAGGCGCTCCCCCGAAACCCAGTACTTC. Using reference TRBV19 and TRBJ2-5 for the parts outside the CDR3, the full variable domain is DGGITQSPKYLFRKEGQNVTLSCEQNLNHDAMYWYRQDPGQGLRLIYYSQIVNDFQKGDIAEGYSVSREKKESFPLTVTSAQKNPTAFYLCASSLRRSPETQYFGPGTRLLVL.

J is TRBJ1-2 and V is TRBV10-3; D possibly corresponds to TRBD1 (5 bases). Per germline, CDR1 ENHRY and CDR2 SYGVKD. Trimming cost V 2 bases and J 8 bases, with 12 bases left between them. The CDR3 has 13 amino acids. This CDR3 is CAISETGGRGYTF. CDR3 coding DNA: TGTGCCATCAGTGAGACCGGGGGTCGAGGCTACACCTTC.

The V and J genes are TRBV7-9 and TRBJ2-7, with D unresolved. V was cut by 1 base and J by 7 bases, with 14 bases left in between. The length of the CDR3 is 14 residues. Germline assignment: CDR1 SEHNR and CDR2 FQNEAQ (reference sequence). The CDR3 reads CASSLGHLDGEQYF. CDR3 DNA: TGTGCCAGCAGCTTAGGACACTTAGACGGAGAGCAGTACTTC. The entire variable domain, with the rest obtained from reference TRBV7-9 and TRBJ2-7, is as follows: DTGVSQNPRHKITKRGQNVTFRCDPISEHNRLYWYRQTLGQGPEFLTYFQNEAQLEKSRLLSDRFSAERPKGSFSTLEIQRTEQGDSAMYLCASSLGHLDGEQYFGPGTRLTVT.

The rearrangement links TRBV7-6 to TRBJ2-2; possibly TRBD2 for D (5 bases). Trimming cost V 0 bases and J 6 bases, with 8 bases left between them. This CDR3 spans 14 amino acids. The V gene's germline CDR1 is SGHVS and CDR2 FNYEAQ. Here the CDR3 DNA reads TGTGCCAGCAGCTTAGCGGGAGAGGCCGGGGAGCTGTTTTTT. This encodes CASSLAGEAGELFF.

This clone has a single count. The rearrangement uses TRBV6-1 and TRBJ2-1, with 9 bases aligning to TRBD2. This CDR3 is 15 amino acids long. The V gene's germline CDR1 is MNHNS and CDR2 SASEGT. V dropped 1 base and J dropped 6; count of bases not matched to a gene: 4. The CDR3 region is CASSEGGLAGNEQFF. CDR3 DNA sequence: TGTGCCAGCAGTGAAGGGGGACTAGCCGGCAATGAGCAGTTCTTC.

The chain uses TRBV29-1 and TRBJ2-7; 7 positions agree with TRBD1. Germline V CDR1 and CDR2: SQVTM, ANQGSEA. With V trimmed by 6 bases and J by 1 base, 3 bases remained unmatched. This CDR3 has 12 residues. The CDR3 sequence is CSVLGQSYEQYF. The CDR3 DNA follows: TGCAGCGTGCTGGGACAGTCCTACGAGCAGTACTTC.

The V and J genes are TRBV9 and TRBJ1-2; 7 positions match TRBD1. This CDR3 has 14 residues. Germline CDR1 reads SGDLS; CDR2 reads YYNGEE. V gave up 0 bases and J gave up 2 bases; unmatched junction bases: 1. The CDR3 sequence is CASSVATGNYGYTF. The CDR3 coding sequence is TGTGCCAGCAGCGTAGCGACAGGGAACTATGGCTACACCTTC.

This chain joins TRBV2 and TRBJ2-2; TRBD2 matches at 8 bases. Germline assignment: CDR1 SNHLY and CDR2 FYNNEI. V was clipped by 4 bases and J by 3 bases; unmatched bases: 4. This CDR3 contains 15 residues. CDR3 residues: CASSVSGSYTGELFF. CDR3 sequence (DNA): TGTGCCAGCAGTGTGAGCGGGAGTTACACCGGGGAGCTGTTTTTT.

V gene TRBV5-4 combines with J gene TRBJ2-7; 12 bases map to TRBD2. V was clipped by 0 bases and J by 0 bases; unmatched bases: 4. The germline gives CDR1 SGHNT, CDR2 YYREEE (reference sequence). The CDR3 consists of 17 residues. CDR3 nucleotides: TGTGCCAGCAGCTTGGGTCTAGCGGGAGGGCCCTCCTACGAGCAGTACTTC. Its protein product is CASSLGLAGGPSYEQYF.

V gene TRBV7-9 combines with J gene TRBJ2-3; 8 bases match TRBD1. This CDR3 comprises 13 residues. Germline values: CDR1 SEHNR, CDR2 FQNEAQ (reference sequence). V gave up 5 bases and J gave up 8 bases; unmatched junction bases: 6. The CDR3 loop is CASSPPGQVTQYF. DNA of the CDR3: TGTGCCAGCAGCCCACCGGGACAGGTTACGCAGTATTTT.

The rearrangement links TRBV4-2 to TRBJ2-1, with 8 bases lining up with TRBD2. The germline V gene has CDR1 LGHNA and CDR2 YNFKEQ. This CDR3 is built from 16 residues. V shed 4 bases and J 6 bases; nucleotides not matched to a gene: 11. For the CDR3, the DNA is TGTGCCAGCAGCCCCCTATGGAGCGGGAGTTTCAATGAGCAGTTCTTC. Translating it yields CASSPLWSGSFNEQFF.

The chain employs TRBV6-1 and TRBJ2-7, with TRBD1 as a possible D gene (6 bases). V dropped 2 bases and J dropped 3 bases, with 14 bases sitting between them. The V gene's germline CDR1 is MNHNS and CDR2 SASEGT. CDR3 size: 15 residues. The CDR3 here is CASSESTGLIYEQYF. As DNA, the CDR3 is TGTGCCAGCAGTGAATCGACAGGCCTTATCTACGAGCAGTACTTC.

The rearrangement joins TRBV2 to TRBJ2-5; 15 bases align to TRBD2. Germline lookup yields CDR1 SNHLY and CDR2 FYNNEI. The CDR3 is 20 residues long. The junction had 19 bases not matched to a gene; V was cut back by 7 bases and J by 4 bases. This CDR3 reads CASNRIPSEGLAGGGETQYF. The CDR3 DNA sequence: TGTGCCAGCAACCGGATACCTTCCGAGGGACTAGCGGGAGGAGGAGAGACCCAGTACTTC.

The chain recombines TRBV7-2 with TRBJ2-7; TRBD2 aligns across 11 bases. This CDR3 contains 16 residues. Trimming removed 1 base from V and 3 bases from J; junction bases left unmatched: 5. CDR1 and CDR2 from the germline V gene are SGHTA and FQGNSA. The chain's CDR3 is CASSLGLAGTHYEQYF. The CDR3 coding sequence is TGTGCCAGCAGCTTAGGACTAGCGGGGACACACTACGAGCAGTACTTC.

The chain's CDR3 is CASSPRGLAGEQYF. Here the CDR3 DNA reads TGTGCCAGCAGTCCCAGGGGACTAGCGGGAGAGCAGTACTTC. This rearrangement joins TRBV2 to TRBJ2-7, with 13 bases that match TRBD2. In germline, CDR1 is SNHLY, CDR2 FYNNEI. The CDR3 is made up of 14 amino acids. V trimming: 5 bases; J trimming: 7 bases; junction bases outside the gene matches: 5. Filled out from reference TRBV2 and TRBJ2-7, the complete variable domain reads EPEVTQTPSHQVTQMGQEVILRCVPISNHLYFYWYRQILGQKVEFLVSFYNNEISEKSEIFDDQFSVERPDGSNFTLKIRSTKLEDSAMYFCASSPRGLAGEQYFGPGTRLTVT.